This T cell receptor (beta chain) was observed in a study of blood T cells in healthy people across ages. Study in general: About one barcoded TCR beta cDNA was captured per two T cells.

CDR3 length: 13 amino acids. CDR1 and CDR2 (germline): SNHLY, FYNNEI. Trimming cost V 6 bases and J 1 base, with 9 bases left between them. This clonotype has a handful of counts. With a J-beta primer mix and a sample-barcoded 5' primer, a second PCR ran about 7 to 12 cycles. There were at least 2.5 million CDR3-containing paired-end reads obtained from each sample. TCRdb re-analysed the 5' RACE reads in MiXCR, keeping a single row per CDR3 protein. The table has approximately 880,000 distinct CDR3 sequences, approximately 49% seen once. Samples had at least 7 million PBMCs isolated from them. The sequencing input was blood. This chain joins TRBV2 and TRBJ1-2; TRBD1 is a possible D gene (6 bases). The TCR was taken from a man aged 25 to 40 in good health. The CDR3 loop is CASRGQLNYGYTF. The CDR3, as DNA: TGTGCCAGCAGGGGACAACTTAACTATGGCTACACCTTC.